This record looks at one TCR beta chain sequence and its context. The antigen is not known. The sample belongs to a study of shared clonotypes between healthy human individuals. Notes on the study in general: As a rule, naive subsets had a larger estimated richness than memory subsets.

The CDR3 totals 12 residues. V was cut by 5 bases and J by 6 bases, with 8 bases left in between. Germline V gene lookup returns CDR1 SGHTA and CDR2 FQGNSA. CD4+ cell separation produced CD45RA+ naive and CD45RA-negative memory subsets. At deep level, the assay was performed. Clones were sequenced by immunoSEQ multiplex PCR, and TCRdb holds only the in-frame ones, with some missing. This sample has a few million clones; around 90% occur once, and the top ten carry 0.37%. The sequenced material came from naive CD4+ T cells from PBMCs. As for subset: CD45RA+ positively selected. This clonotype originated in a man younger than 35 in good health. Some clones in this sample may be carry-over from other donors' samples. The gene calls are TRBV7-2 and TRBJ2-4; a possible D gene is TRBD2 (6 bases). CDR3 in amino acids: CASSRGSNIQYF. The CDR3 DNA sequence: TGTGCCAGCAGCCGGGGGTCAAACATTCAGTACTTC.